Listed below are T cell receptor beta chains from one sample, sequenced in a study of T cells expressing NK-cell markers. TCRdb reprocessed the 5' RACE reads and keeps a single row for each CDR3 protein, giving no DNA. The table gives about 460,000 distinct CDR3 sequences; the top ten clones make up 1.4% of it. Sequenced input: blood T cells: a sorted CD56 or NKG2C T cell subset, CD4+ or CD8+ T cells, or bulk PBMC T cells (not recorded which). Source of these receptors: a woman aged 50 to 60 in good health. CDR3s include the opening cysteine and the closing phenylalanine or tryptophan. Fields, in order: V gene, J gene, CDR3 protein.

v_gene: TRBV5-1
j_gene: TRBJ1-2
CDR3aa: CASSLGAPPLDGYTF

v_gene: TRBV5-8
j_gene: TRBJ1-2
CDR3aa: CASSFRYDRADSYGYTF

v_gene: TRBV15
j_gene: TRBJ1-1
CDR3aa: CATSSYRGYAEAFF

v_gene: TRBV29-1
j_gene: TRBJ2-3
CDR3aa: CSVEKSGRTDTQYF

v_gene: TRBV11-1
j_gene: TRBJ2-3
CDR3aa: CASSDRPGLAGTDTQYF

v_gene: TRBV12-3/TRBV12-4
j_gene: TRBJ1-1
CDR3aa: CASTRTGRDTEAFF

v_gene: TRBV6-5
j_gene: TRBJ1-4
CDR3aa: CASSTGIGEKLFF

v_gene: TRBV6-1
j_gene: TRBJ1-2
CDR3aa: CASSERVLYGYTF

v_gene: TRBV9
j_gene: TRBJ2-3
CDR3aa: CASSELKNLGTDTQYF

v_gene: TRBV14
j_gene: TRBJ2-2
CDR3aa: CASRLSGTGELFF

v_gene: TRBV25-1
j_gene: TRBJ2-3
CDR3aa: CASSEWGIVTDTQYF

v_gene: TRBV9
j_gene: TRBJ2-1
CDR3aa: CASSVALRAGDEQFF

v_gene: TRBV6-1
j_gene: TRBJ1-1
CDR3aa: CATRSTGNTEAFF

v_gene: TRBV25-1
j_gene: TRBJ1-2
CDR3aa: CASRDVGGGHF

v_gene: TRBV15
j_gene: TRBJ2-1
CDR3aa: CATSRQGSSPEQFF

v_gene: TRBV6-6
j_gene: TRBJ2-2
CDR3aa: CASSYPPEAAGYTGELFF

v_gene: TRBV11-2
j_gene: TRBJ1-6
CDR3aa: CASSSLDGYSPLHF

v_gene: TRBV5-5
j_gene: TRBJ2-1
CDR3aa: CASRKGTNNEQFF

v_gene: TRBV5-1
j_gene: TRBJ2-5
CDR3aa: CASSLTSGQETQYF

v_gene: TRBV21-1
j_gene: TRBJ2-4
CDR3aa: CASSKGASRDF

v_gene: TRBV7-2
j_gene: TRBJ2-1
CDR3aa: CASSPLSLEQFF

v_gene: TRBV10-3
j_gene: TRBJ2-3
CDR3aa: CAISDEVRSQSTDTQYF

v_gene: TRBV6-5
j_gene: TRBJ1-1
CDR3aa: CASSYTPGQGAGEAFF

v_gene: TRBV7-2
j_gene: TRBJ2-3
CDR3aa: CASSLVRASGRTDTQYF

v_gene: TRBV29-1
j_gene: TRBJ2-5
CDR3aa: CSVRGLTSGQQETQYF

v_gene: TRBV30
j_gene: TRBJ2-2
CDR3aa: CAWSRQGAPTGELFF

v_gene: TRBV11-1
j_gene: TRBJ2-1
CDR3aa: CASSFGRGPHNEQFF

v_gene: TRBV4-1
j_gene: TRBJ2-7
CDR3aa: CASSQEEQGAYEQYF

v_gene: TRBV3-1
j_gene: TRBJ1-4
CDR3aa: CASSHAQGQLFF

v_gene: TRBV10-3
j_gene: TRBJ1-2
CDR3aa: CAISGGTGHYGYTF

v_gene: TRBV5-1
j_gene: TRBJ2-7
CDR3aa: CASSVNPGQKEQYF

v_gene: TRBV7-8
j_gene: TRBJ2-3
CDR3aa: CASSLQGWDSDTQYF

v_gene: TRBV29-1
j_gene: TRBJ1-3
CDR3aa: CSVGQGDTIYF

v_gene: TRBV20-1
j_gene: TRBJ2-3
CDR3aa: CSARDSSSSTDTQYF

v_gene: TRBV29-1
j_gene: TRBJ1-3
CDR3aa: CSARGRQGASGNTIYF

v_gene: TRBV12-3/TRBV12-4
j_gene: TRBJ1-5
CDR3aa: CASSSRQGPNQPQHF

v_gene: TRBV11-2
j_gene: TRBJ1-1
CDR3aa: CASNPSRGSGTEAFF

v_gene: TRBV30
j_gene: TRBJ1-2
CDR3aa: CAVTGVLAGYTF

v_gene: TRBV6-5
j_gene: TRBJ2-5
CDR3aa: CASSHGTRTGQTQYF

v_gene: TRBV20-1
j_gene: TRBJ1-1
CDR3aa: CSAYQGRGSEAFF